This T cell receptor beta chain was captured by sequencing in a study of human thymus T cells. On this clone itself: Antigen unknown.

Germline CDR1 is SGHRS and CDR2 is YFSETQ. Trimming cost V 1 base and J 4 bases, with 8 bases left between them. CDR3 length: 13 amino acids. Findings and caveats of the study: There appeared to be biased usage of V and J genes in thymic and blood repertoires.

Clones were read by immunoSEQ multiplex PCR, and TCRdb kept only the in-frame ones, dropping some. The table shows tens of thousands of clones, with approximately 93% occurring only once. Healthy Finnish infants undergoing corrective surgery for congenital heart defects were used as donors. The specimen was blood. The sequence was collected from a boy less than two years old with a congenital heart defect but otherwise immunologically healthy. This rearrangement joins TRBV5-1 to TRBJ1-2; D not resolved. For the CDR3, the DNA is TGCGCCAGCAGCTTGAAAGATCCCTATGGCTACACCTTC. Protein: CASSLKDPYGYTF.